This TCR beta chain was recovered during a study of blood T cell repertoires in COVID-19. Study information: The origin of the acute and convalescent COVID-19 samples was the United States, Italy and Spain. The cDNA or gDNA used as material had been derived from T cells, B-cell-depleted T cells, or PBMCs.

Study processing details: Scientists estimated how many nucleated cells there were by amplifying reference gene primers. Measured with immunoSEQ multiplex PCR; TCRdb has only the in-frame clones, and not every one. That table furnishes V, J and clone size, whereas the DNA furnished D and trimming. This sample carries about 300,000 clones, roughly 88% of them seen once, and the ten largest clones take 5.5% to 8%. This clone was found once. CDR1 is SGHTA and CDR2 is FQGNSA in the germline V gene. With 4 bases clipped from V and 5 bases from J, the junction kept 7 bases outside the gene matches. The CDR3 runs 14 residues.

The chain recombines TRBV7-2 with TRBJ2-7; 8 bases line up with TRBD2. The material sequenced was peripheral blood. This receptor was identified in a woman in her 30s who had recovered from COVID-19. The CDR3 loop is CASSSRTSWDEQYF. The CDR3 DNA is TGTGCCAGCAGCTCACGGACTAGCTGGGACGAGCAGTACTTC.